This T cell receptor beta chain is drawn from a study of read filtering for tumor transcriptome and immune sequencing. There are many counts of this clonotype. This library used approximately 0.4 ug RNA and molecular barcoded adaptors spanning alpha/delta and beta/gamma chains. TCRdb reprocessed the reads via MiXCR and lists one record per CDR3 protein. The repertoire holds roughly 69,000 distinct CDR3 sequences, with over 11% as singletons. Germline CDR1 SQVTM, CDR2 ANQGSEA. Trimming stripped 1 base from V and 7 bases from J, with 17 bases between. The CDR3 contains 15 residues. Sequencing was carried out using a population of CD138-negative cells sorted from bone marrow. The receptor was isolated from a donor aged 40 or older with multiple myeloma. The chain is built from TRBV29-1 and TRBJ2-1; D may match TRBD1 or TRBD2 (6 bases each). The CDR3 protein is CSVEVVWGAGNEQFF. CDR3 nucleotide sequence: TGCAGCGTTGAAGTTGTGTGGGGGGCGGGAAATGAGCAGTTCTTC.